This T cell receptor (beta chain) stems from a study of CD8 T cells in Susac syndrome. At the level of the study: Treatment status at blood draw for the Susac syndrome patients was therapy-naive, corticosteroids, or intravenous immunoglobulin alone.

A quantity of roughly 0.5 to 1 ug RNA underwent reverse transcription using random hexamers. Each CDR3 protein gets one entry after TCRdb re-called the immunoSEQ multiplex PCR reads with MiXCR. The sample contains around 150,000 distinct CDR3 sequences, approximately 96% of which appear only once. This clonotype was detected once. The CDR3 extends over 16 amino acids. Per the germline V gene, CDR1 is MGHRA and CDR2 is YSYEKL. The V end lost 2 bases, the J end lost 6 bases, and 17 bases lay between the germline ends. CD8+ and CD4+ blood T cells underwent TCR beta sequencing. Both CD4+ and CD8+ T cells were negatively isolated, and TEMRA cells underwent FACS enrichment.

Sequencing was carried out using CD4+ T cells from PBMCs. The source of this sequence is a human donor with Susac syndrome. The V and J genes are TRBV4-1 and TRBJ1-5; weak D call: TRBD1 (5 bases). The CDR3 sequence is CASSQTSLRGPQPQHF. DNA of the CDR3: TGCGCCAGCAGCCAAACTTCGCTCCGGGGCCCTCAGCCCCAGCATTTT.